This T cell receptor (beta chain) derives from a study of T-cell reconstitution after alpha-beta-depleted transplantation in children. Regarding the study as a whole: The high TCRbeta diversity at day 60 in some patients came from surviving recipient T cells and thymic progenitors. The study reportedly traced alpha-beta T cells about two months after transplant to several hundred expanded graft clones.

It was with unique molecular identifiers that the TCRbeta library was prepared. TCRdb recomputed calls from the PCR reads with MiXCR, one row per CDR3 protein. Among fewer than 550,000 distinct CDR3 sequences, approximately 10% were seen once, and the ten largest hold 13% to 15%. CDR1 MDHEN and CDR2 SYDVKM come from the germline V gene. Trimming removed 5 bases from V and 5 bases from J, with 9 bases in between. CDR3 size: 13 residues. The sample holds a few counts of this clonotype. The antigen is undetermined. The TCR comes from a female patient between 2 and 15 years old who had a stem cell transplant for aplastic anemia, so the T cells may come from the graft donor. J is TRBJ2-2 and V is TRBV28; D possibly corresponds to TRBD1 (6 bases). The material sequenced was PBMCs, mostly from graft donor cells, taken 180 days after TCRalphabeta/CD19-depleted stem cell transplant. Here the CDR3 DNA reads TGTGCCAGCAGTATTACAGGGACCGGGGAGCTGTTTTTT. Translation: CASSITGTGELFF.